This T cell receptor beta chain came from a study of blood T cell repertoires in COVID-19. Study summary: PBMCs, B-cell-depleted T cells, or T cells were the source of the cDNA or gDNA that made up the material.

This CDR3 contains 17 residues. Between the trimmed V and J ends, which lost 5 bases and 1 base, there was a span of 18 bases. Germline V lookup: CDR1 MNHNY, CDR2 SVGAGI (reference sequence). Original analysis: Nucleated cell counts were estimated from reference gene primer amplification. Assay: immunoSEQ multiplex PCR; the TCRdb copy retains only in-frame clones and omits some. For V, J and clone size, that table is used; D and trimming come from the DNA. The sample includes 90,000 to 120,000 clones, about 85% of them seen just once. The material sequenced was peripheral blood. This receptor was taken from a human donor in a cohort sampled during active COVID-19. The chain employs TRBV6-6 and TRBJ2-4; no clear D gene. CDR3 protein: CASSPPWANGAKNIQYF. The CDR3 DNA reads as TGTGCCAGCAGTCCCCCCTGGGCTAATGGTGCCAAAAACATTCAGTACTTC.